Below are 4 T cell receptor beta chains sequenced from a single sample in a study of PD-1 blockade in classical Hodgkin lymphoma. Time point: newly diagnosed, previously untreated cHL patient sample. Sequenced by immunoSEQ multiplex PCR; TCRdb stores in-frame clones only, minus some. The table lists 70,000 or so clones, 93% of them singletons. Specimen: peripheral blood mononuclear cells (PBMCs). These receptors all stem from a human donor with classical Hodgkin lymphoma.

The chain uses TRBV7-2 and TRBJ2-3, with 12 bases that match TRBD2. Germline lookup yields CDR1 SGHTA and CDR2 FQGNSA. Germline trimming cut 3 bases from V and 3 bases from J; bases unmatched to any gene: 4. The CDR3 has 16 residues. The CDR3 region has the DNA TGTGCCAGCAGCTTTATAGGGACTAGCGGGACAGATACGCAGTATTTT. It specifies CASSFIGTSGTDTQYF. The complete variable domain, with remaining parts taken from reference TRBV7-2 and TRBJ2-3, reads GAGVSQSPSNKVTEKGKDVELRCDPISGHTALYWYRQSLGQGLEFLIYFQGNSAPDKSGLPSDRFSAERTGGSVSTLTIQRTQQEDSAVYLCASSFIGTSGTDTQYFGPGTRLTVL.

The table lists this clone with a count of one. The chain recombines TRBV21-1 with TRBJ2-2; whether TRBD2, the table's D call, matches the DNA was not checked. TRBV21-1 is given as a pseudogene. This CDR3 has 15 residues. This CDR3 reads CARPLPGGPSGELFF. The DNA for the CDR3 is TGTGCCAGACCCCTCCCGGGAGGGCCTTCCGGGGAGCTGTTTTTT.

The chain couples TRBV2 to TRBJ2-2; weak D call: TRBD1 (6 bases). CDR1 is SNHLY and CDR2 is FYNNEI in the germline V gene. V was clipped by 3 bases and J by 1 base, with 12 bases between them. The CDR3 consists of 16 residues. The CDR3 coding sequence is TGTGCCAGCAGTGAGAGGGGGTCCATGAACACCGGGGAGCTGTTTTTT. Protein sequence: CASSERGSMNTGELFF.

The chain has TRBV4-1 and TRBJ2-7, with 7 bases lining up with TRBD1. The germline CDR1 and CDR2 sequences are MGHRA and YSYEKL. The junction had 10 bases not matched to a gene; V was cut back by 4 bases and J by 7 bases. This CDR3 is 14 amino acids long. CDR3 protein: CASSRGQGVWEQYF. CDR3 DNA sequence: TGCGCCAGCAGCCGGGGGCAGGGGGTGTGGGAGCAGTACTTC.